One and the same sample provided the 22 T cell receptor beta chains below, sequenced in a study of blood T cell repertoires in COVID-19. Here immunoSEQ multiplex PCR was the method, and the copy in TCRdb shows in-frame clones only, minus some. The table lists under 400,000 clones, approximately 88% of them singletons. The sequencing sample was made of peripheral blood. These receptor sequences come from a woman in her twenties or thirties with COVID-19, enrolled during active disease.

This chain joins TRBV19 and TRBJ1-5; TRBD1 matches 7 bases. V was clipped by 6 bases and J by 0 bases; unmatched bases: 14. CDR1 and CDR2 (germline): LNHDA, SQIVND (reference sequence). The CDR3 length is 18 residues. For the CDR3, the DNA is TGTGCCAGTAGCTTACTACGGGACAGCGGCCTTAGCAATCAGCCCCAGCATTTT. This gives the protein CASSLLRDSGLSNQPQHF.

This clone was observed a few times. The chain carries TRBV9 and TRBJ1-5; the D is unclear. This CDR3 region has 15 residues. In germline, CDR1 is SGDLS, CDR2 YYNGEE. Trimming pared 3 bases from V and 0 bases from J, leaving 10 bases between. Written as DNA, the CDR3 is TGTGCCAGCAGCGGACCGGGGTATAGCAATCAGCCCCAGCATTTT. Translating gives CASSGPGYSNQPQHF.

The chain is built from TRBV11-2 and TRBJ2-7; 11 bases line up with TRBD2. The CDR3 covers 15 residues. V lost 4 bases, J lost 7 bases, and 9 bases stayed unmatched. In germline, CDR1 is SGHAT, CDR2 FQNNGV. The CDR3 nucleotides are TGTGCCAGCAGCTCCGGGACTAGCGGAATGGTAGAGCAGTACGTC. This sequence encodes CASSSGTSGMVEQYV.

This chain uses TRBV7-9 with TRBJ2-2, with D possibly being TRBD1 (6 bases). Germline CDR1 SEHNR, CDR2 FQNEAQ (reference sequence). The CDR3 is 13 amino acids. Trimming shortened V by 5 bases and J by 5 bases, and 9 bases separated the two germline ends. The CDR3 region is CASSQQGTGELFF. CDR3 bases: TGTGCCAGCAGCCAACAGGGAACCGGGGAGCTGTTTTTT.

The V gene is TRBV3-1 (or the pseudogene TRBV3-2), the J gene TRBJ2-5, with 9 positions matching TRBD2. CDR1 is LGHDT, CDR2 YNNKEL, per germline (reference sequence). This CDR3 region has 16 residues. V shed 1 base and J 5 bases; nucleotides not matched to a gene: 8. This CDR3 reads CASSQGLHAGGETQYF. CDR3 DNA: TGTGCCAGCAGCCAAGGGTTACATGCGGGGGGGGAGACCCAGTACTTC.

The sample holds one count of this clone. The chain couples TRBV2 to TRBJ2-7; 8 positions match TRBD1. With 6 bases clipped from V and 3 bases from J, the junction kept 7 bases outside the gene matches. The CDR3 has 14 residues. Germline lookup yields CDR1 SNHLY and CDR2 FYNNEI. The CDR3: CASRVGGQDYEQYF. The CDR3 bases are TGTGCCAGCAGGGTTGGGGGACAGGACTACGAGCAGTACTTC.

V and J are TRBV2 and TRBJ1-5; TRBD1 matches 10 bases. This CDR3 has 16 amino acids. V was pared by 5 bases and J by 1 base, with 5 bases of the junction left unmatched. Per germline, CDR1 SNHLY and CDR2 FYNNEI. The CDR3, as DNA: TGTGCCAGCAGTAGACAGGGGGCCTTGAGCAATCAGCCCCAGCATTTT. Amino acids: CASSRQGALSNQPQHF.

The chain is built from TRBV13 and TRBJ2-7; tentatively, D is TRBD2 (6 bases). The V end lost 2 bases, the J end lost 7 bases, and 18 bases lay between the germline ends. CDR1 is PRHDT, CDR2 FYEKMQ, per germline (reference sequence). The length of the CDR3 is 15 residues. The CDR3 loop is CASSLRVRGSGEQYV. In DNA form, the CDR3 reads TGTGCCAGCAGCTTAAGGGTCCGGGGGTCGGGAGAGCAGTACGTC.

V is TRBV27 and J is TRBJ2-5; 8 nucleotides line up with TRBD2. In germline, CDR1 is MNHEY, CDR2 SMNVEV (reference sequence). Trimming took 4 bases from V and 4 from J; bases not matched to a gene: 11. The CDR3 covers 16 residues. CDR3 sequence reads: CASSSPQRGRGETQYF. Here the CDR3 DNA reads TGTGCCAGCAGTTCCCCTCAGCGGGGGCGTGGAGAGACCCAGTACTTC.

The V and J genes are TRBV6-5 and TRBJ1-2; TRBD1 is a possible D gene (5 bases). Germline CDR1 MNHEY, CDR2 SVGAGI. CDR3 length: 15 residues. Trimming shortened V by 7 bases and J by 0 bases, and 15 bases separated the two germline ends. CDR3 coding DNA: TGTGCCAGCACCCGGGACGGGAGAGCTAACTATGGCTACACCTTC. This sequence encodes CASTRDGRANYGYTF.

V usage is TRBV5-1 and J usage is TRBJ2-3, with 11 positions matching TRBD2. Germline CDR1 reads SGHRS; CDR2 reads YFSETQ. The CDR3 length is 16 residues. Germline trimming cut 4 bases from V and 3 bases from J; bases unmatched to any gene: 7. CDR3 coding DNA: TGCGCCAGCAGCACTGGGACTAGCGGAACAACAGATACGCAGTATTTT. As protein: CASSTGTSGTTDTQYF.

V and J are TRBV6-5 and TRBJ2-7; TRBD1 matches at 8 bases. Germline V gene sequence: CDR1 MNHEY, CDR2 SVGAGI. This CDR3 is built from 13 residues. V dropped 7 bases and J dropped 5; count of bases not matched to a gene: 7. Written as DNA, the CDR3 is TGTGCCAGCAACTCCGGACAGGGACACGAGCAGTACTTC. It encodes CASNSGQGHEQYF.

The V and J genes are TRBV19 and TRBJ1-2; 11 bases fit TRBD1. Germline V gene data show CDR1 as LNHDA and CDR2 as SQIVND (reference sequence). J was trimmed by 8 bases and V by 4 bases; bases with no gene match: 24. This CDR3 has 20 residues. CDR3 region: CASSSSGLVRGQGASGGYTF. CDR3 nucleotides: TGTGCCAGTAGTAGTTCGGGATTAGTTCGCGGACAGGGGGCCTCGGGAGGCTACACCTTC. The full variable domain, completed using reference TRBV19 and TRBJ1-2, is DGGITQSPKYLFRKEGQNVTLSCEQNLNHDAMYWYRQDPGQGLRLIYYSQIVNDFQKGDIAEGYSVSREKKESFPLTVTSAQKNPTAFYLCASSSSGLVRGQGASGGYTFGSGTRLTVV.

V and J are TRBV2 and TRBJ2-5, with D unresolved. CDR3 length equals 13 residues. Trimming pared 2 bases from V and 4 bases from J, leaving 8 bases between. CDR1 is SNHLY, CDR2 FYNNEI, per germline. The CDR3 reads CASSEKTGETQYF. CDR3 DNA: TGTGCCAGCAGTGAAAAAACCGGAGAGACCCAGTACTTC.

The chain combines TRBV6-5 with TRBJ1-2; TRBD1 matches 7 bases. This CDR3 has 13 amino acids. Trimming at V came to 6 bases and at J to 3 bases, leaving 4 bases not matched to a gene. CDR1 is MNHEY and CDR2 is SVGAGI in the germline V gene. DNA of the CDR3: TGTGCCAGCAGCTCGGGGACAGACTATGGCTACACCTTC. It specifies CASSSGTDYGYTF.

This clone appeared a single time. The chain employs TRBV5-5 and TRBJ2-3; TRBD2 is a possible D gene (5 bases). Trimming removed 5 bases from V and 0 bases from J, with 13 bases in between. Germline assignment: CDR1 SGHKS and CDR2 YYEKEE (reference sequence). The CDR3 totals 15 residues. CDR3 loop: CASRFLAGSTDTQYF. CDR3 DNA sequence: TGTGCCAGCAGGTTCCTAGCTGGAAGCACAGATACGCAGTATTTT.

Here the CDR3 reads CAWRGLSGQPQHF. DNA for the CDR3: TGTGCCTGGAGAGGACTCAGCGGTCAGCCCCAGCATTTT. This sequence joins TRBV30 and TRBJ1-5; D uncertain. Trimming took 3 bases from V and 6 from J, leaving 12 bases between them. Germline CDR1 reads GTSNPN; CDR2 reads SVGIG (reference sequence). The CDR3 runs to 13 residues.

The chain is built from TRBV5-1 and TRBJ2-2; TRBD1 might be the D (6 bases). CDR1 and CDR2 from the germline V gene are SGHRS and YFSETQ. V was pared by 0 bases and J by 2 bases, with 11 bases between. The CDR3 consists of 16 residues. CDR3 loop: CASSLVRTANTGELFF. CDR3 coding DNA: TGCGCCAGCAGCTTGGTTAGGACAGCTAACACCGGGGAGCTGTTTTTT. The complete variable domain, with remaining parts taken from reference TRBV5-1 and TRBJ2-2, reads KAGVTQTPRYLIKTRGQQVTLSCSPISGHRSVSWYQQTPGQGLQFLFEYFSETQRNKGNFPGRFSGRQFSNSRSEMNVSTLELGDSALYLCASSLVRTANTGELFFGEGSRLTVL.

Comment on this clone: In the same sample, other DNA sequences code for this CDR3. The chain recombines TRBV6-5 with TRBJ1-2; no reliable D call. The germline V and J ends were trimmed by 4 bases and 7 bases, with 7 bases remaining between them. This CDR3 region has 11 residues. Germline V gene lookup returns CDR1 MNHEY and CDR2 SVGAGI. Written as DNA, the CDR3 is TGTGCCAGCAGTTCCGGAGGTGGCTACACCTTC. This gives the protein CASSSGGGYTF.

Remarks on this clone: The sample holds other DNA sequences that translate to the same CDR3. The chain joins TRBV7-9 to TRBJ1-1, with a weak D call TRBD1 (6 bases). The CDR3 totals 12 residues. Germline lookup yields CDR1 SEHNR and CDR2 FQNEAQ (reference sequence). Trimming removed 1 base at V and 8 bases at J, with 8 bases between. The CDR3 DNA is TGTGCCAGCAGCTTAGGGACAGCCGAAGCTTTCTTT. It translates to CASSLGTAEAFF.

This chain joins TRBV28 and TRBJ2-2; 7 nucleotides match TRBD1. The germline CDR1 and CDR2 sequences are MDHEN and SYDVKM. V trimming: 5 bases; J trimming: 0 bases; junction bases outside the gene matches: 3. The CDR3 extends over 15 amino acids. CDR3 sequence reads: CASSVTGANTGELFF. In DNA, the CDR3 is TGTGCCAGCAGTGTTACAGGGGCGAACACCGGGGAGCTGTTTTTT.

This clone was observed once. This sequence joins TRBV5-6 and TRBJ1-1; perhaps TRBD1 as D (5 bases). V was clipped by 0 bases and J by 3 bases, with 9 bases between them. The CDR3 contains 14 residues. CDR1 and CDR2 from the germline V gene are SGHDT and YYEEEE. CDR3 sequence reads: CASSLDRKDTEAFF. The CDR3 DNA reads TGTGCCAGCAGCTTGGACAGGAAAGACACTGAAGCTTTCTTT.